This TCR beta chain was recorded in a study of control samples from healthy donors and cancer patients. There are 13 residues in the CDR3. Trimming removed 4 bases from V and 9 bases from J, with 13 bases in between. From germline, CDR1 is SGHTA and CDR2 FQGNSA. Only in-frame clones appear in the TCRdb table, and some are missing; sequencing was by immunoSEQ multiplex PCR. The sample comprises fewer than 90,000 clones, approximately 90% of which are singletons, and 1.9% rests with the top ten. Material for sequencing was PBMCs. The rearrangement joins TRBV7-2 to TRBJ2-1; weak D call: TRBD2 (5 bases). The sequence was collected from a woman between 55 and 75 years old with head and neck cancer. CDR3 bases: TGTGCCAGCAGCTCACGCCGGGGATTTGAGCAGTTCTTC. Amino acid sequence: CASSSRRGFEQFF.